This note documents a single T cell receptor beta chain sequence. This clonotype was picked up a small number of times. Its recognized antigen is unknown. Base qualities are missing; no much larger clone stands one base away. This specimen comes from a study of T cells in Graves' hyperthyroidism and ophthalmopathy (dated by TCRdb to between 2018 and 2020). For the study in its entirety: Peripheral blood was sampled at the time of initial diagnosis, prior to any treatment. To identify TCR V-J signatures that set the groups apart, the researchers used a discovery cohort of 100 patients, made up of around 40 with Graves' ophthalmopathy and about 60 with stable Graves' hyperthyroidism. An independent validation cohort of some 18 hyperthyroidism patients and more than 15 patients who later progressed to ophthalmopathy tested prospective prediction of ophthalmopathy. The 95 to 100 discovery patients were randomly split 7:3 into training and test sets. In addition, the study compared T-cell repertoires in thyroid tissue and in blood from roughly 6 Graves' hyperthyroidism patients. Following sampling, methimazole starting at 30 mg daily was given to hyperthyroidism patients, and high-dose intravenous methylprednisolone was given to ophthalmopathy patients. TCR Vbeta CDR3 sequencing of some 140 peripheral blood samples (about 45 ophthalmopathy, under 80 hyperthyroidism and approximately 17 progressor patients) is reported in the paper. Paper-wide results and their limitations: A model built on a 13 V-J signature distinguished ophthalmopathy from stable hyperthyroidism, reaching roughly 88% sensitivity and around 82% specificity in cross-validation and 80%/75% in testing. In validation, the model predicted progression to ophthalmopathy with over 65% sensitivity and roughly 75% specificity, a median of around 6.6 months before onset. No statistical method was used to set the sample size in advance, and investigators knew the group allocation. Most expanded thyroid clonotypes (frequency above 0.001) were also detected in blood, a finding suggesting that blood repertoires may reflect thyroid immune responses.

Ophthalmopathy patients had moderately to severely active disease, with a Clinical Activity Score of 3 or more, a NOSPECS grade of 4 or more, and a disease duration of less than 3 months. Patients with uncontrolled infections, other autoimmune diseases, pregnancy or lactation were excluded. Diagnoses were established on the basis of clinical symptoms, serum thyroxine and TRAb, thyroid ultrasound, and orbital computed tomography. Ficoll-Paque density gradient centrifugation was used to isolate PBMCs from 9.5 to 10 ml of fresh peripheral blood. Total RNA was extracted using Trizol reagent, and RNA quality was assessed on an Agilent 2100 Bioanalyzer. The TCR beta CDR3 regions were amplified from RNA transcripts. The TCR CDR3 was subjected to a first round of RT-PCR using the HTBI primer set and the Qiagen OneStep RT-PCR kit. Libraries were constructed in a second round of multiplex PCR, after which size selection and purification were carried out. Sequencing of the libraries was done on an Illumina HiSeq2000 using paired-end 100 bp reads. As for how the authors treated the data: SOAPnuke was used to process the raw data, removing reads that contained adapters or uncalled bases, had a mean Phred below 15, or lacked an exact match to the constant primer or identifier. COPE v1.2.5 was used to merge high-quality paired reads, and clonotypes were defined as unique nucleotide sequences. Clonotypes were aligned to IMGT TRBV, TRBD and TRBJ reference segments using MiTCR v1.1. Only V-J combinations with frequency above 0.0001, covering about 99% of repertoires, were analysed. A TCS score was defined as the ratio between F50 (clonal expansion) and ExV (chaos), using BLOSUM62-based TCRdist between CDR3 peptides within each V-J. Welch's t-statistics and random forest reduced several hundred V-J features to 10 to 15, which were used in a naive Bayes classifier (R e1071). TCRdb reprocessed the public reads (quality trimming at Q25 with fastp, clone calling with MiXCR) and kept in-frame beta chains. Rows are combined by CDR3 protein, so each entry shows the most common genes and DNA. The V and J calls and clone size are TCRdb's, not the authors'. This sample has 490,000 or so distinct CDR3 sequences in its table, and about 15% of those were observed once. Approximately 30% of the sample is in the top ten clones.

Material: blood. The TCR originated in a woman aged 25 to 39 with Graves' ophthalmopathy.

The bases are TGTGCCAGCAGCTTGCTCCGGACAGGGGACGAGCAGTACTTC. The encoded protein is CASSLLRTGDEQYF. The chain is encoded by TRBV5-8 joined to TRBJ2-7, and TRBD1 aligns with 9 junction nucleotides. CDR1 and CDR2, per the germline V gene, are SGHTS and YDEGEE. At the junction V is shortened by 1 base and J by 5 bases; bases outside the gene matches: 4. The CDR3, cysteine through phenylalanine, is 14 amino acids long. The CDR3 DNA has 42 bases and is translated from base 1.